This TCR beta chain was identified during a study of T cells in Graves' hyperthyroidism and ophthalmopathy. Overall study findings and caveats: Ophthalmopathy and stable hyperthyroidism were told apart by a 13 V-J model.

Patients between 18 and 65 years old had hyperthyroidism, newly diagnosed and lasting under 2 months. Details on this clonotype: Its antigen remains unknown.

Researchers amplified the TCR beta CDR3 regions from RNA transcripts. An initial round of RT-PCR targeting the TCR CDR3 relied on the HTBI primer set. Each CDR3 protein gets one entry after TCRdb re-called the multiplex PCR reads with MiXCR. The table includes about 740,000 distinct CDR3 sequences, 14% detected once. There are 15 residues in the CDR3. CDR1 is SQVTM, CDR2 ANQGSEA, per germline. Between the trimmed V and J ends, which lost 6 bases and 0 bases, there was a span of 17 bases. Sequencing input: blood. This rearrangement joins TRBV29-1 to TRBJ1-1; D may be TRBD1 (6 bases). This receptor was identified in a woman aged 18 to 35 with Graves' hyperthyroidism. CDR3 nucleotides: TGCAGCGTCGGGGGCCCGGTGCCCATGAACACTGAAGCTTTCTTT. Translating it yields CSVGGPVPMNTEAFF.